Described below is a single T cell receptor (beta chain) sequence and its context. As yet, its antigen is unknown. This specimen belongs to a study of T cell responses to AZD1222 COVID-19 vaccine. Study-wide results and limits: Among spike-specific TCRs, nearly half reportedly target unmutated variant regions. Repertoire samples came only from after the peak T cell response. Spike was spanned by vaccine-associated CD4 TCRs, which were dominant at 160-218 and 743-854.

It was second doses at about 4 or about 12 weeks that were pooled. With 0 bases removed from V and 0 bases from J, the gap between germline ends came to 5 bases. The CDR3 extends over 14 amino acids. Germline CDR1 is MNHEY and CDR2 is SVGEGT. Profiled with immunoSEQ multiplex PCR; TCRdb holds only in-frame clones, not every one. There are about 130,000 clones in the sample; roughly 92% occur only once, and around 1.1% lies in the top ten. This specimen was peripheral blood, taken 28 days after the second AZD1222 dose. The V and J genes are TRBV6-2 or TRBV6-3 and TRBJ1-1; D is unclear. The clonotype comes from an adult who received the AZD1222 COVID-19 vaccine. The CDR3 is CASSYSIVNTEAFF. The DNA for the CDR3 is TGTGCCAGCAGTTACTCGATTGTGAACACTGAAGCTTTCTTT.